The subject of this entry is one TCR beta chain. Its target is unknown. This sample is drawn from a study of shared clonotypes between healthy human individuals. Looking at the study overall: The plates for each donor numbered three CD4 naive, three CD4 memory, two CD8 naive and one CD8 memory. Points from the study as a whole: In general, naive subsets displayed greater estimated richness than memory subsets did. Non-shared clonotypes had lower generation probabilities than clonotypes shared by all four sorted-subset donors. Since donors were few, the genetic and exposure-history diversity represented was limited.

Germline CDR1 and CDR2: MGHDK and SYGVNS. The CDR3 has 14 amino acids. Germline trimming cut 6 bases from V and 1 base from J; bases unmatched to any gene: 2. Clones were sequenced by immunoSEQ multiplex PCR, and TCRdb holds only the in-frame ones, with some missing. The sample carries about 690,000 clones, 90% recorded once. The sequence came from a man aged 18 to 29 in good health. Some clones in this sample may be carry-over from other donors' samples. Specimen: memory CD8+ T cells from PBMCs. The subset denotes: CD45RO+ cells pooled with CCR7-negative TemRA cells. This chain connects TRBV25-1 to TRBJ2-3, with 9 nucleotides matching TRBD1. As DNA, the CDR3 is TGTGCCAGCAGCAGGACAGGGGGCACAGATACGCAGTATTTT. Its protein product is CASSRTGGTDTQYF.